This T cell receptor (beta chain) was recovered during a study of blood T cell repertoires in COVID-19. Participants came from roughly 23 US areas, aged roughly 18 to 95 years. The repertoire was sequenced with immunoSEQ multiplex PCR; TCRdb's copy has only in-frame clones and lacks some. Among fewer than 200,000 clones listed, around 83% were seen once. The germline gives CDR1 SEHNR, CDR2 FQNEAQ (reference sequence). V was clipped by 1 base and J by 0 bases, with 6 bases between them. The CDR3 is made up of 14 amino acids. This rearrangement joins TRBV7-9 to TRBJ1-1, with a possible D match to TRBD1 (5 bases). The sample was PBMCs or T cells enriched from blood (not recorded which). This receptor was identified in a woman in her thirties or forties in a cohort exposed to, infected with or recovered from COVID-19 (not recorded which). CDR3 sequence (DNA): TGTGCCAGCAGCTTAGACAGGTTGAACACTGAAGCTTTCTTT. Translating it yields CASSLDRLNTEAFF.